This T cell receptor beta chain stems from a study of cytomegalovirus exposure and HLA in healthy donors. Overall study results and limits: Later analysis revealed greater clonal expansion in HLA-associated TCR beta chains than in equally common others. What a later analysis reportedly showed was that an Asian-associated ancestry cluster had fewer N-insertions than the 666-donor mean.

With regard to this clone: Its antigen is unidentified.

Germline CDR1 and CDR2: LNHNV and YYDKDF (reference sequence). The CDR3 has 12 amino acids. J was trimmed by 2 bases and V by 9 bases; bases with no gene match: 4. PCR amplification relied on 60 Vbeta primers (plus 13 Jbeta primers). Sequenced by immunoSEQ multiplex PCR; TCRdb stores in-frame clones only, minus some. The data show approximately 250,000 clones, approximately 81% seen once. Sequencing was carried out using PBMCs. The origin of this receptor is a girl aged 2-15 years in good health and CMV-seronegative. This chain connects TRBV15 to TRBJ2-7; 7 positions match TRBD2. As DNA, the CDR3 is TGTGCCACGGGGCGGGAGACCTACGAGCAGTACTTC. The encoded protein is CATGRETYEQYF.